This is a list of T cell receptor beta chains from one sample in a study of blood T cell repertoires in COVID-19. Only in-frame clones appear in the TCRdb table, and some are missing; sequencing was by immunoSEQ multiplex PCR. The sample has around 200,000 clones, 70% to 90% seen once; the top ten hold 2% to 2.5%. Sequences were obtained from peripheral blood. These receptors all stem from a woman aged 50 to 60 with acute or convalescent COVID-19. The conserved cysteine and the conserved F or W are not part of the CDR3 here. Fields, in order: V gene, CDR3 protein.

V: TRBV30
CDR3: AWGQGRVYNSPLH

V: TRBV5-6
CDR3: ASSLAVGGRRLNEKLF

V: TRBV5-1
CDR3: ASSTRGDSQETQY

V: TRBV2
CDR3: ASSPSGSYNEQF

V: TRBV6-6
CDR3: ASSYSGRGNTGELF

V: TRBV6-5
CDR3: AGSPATGGSYEQY

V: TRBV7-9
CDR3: ASSLVTAGRNEQF

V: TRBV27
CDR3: ASSLYPPTGSNQPQH

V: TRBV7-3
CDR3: ASSTQGYGTEAF

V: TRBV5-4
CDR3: ASSSFDRGGYT

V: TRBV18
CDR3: ASSRQGDNQPQH

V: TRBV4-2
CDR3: ASSQAVSGVPQY

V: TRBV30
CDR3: AWSVLGAGELF

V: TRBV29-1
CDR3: SVSIGTREDTQY

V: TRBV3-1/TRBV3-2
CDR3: ASSQTSGSSYEQY

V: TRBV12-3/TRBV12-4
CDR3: ASNPTGPHEQY

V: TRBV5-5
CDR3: ASNGESETQY

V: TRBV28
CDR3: ASSEPGLRSQETQY

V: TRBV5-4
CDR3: ASSLLGGFGDGELF

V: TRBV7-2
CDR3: ASSLRSGQGTYEQY

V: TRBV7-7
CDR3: ASSPDRETQY

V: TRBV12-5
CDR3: ASGRTHESETQY

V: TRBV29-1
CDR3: SVWRREYGYT

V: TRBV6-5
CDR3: ASSWTSGGLGETQY

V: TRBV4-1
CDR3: ASSSSTDTQY

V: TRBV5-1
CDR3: ASKLAGVGEQY

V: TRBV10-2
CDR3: ASSSQGYEQY

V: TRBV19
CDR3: ASAQGVRNEQY

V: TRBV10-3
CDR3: AISDPKTANYGYT

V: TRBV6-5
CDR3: ASSYRDRGYGYT

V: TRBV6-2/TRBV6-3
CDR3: ASSIAGGFYEQY

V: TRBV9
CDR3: ASSAGTSGGKEQF

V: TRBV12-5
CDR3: ASGWTGSEQF

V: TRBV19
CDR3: ASSLTQGREAF

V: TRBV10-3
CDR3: ASVGDLSSYEQY

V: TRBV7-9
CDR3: ASTRQIRILAGASYNEQF

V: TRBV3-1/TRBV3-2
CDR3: ASSQATGGEGTQY

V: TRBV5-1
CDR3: ASSLGAGGLSSYEQY

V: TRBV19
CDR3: ASRTGVYGYT

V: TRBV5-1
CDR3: ASSPGTGTTEAF

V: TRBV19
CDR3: ASNPGGPRDTQY

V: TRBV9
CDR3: ASSVGVRGLTEAF

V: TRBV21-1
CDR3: ASSKGRQGPENEQF

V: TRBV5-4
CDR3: ASSQTQDRWAGYT

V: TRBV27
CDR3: ASSLSGYGYT